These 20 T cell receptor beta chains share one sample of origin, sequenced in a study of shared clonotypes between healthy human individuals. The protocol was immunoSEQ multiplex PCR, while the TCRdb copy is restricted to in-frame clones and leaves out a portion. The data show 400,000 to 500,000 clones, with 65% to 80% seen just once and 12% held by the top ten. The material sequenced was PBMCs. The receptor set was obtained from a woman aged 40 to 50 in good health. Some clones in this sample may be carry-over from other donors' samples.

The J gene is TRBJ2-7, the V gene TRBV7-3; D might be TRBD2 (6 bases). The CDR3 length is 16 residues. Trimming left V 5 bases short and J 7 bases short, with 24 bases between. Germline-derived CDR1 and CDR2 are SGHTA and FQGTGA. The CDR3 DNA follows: TGTGCCAGCAGCCCCAGCGGGCTATCGACCAGTCGGGAGCAGTACTTC. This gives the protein CASSPSGLSTSREQYF.

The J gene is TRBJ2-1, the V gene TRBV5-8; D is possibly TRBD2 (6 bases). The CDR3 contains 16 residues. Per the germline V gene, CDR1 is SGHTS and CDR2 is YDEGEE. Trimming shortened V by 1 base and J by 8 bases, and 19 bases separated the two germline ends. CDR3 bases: TGTGCCAGCAGCTTGCAAGTCACGGGAGCAAAGGATGAGCAGTTCTTC. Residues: CASSLQVTGAKDEQFF.

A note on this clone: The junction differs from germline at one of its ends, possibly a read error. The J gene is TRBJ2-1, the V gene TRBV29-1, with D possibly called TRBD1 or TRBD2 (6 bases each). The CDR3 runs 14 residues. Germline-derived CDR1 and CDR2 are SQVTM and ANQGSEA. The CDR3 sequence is CSVSLGGSHNEQFF. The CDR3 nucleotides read TGCAGCGTTAGCCTGGGGGGCTCCCACAATGAGCAGTTCTTC.

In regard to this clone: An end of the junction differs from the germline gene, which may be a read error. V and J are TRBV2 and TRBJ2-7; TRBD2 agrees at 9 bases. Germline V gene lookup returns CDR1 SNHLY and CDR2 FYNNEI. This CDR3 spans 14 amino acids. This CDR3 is CASREGTSLYEQYF. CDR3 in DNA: TGTGCCAGCAGGGAAGGGACTAGCTTGTACGAGCAGTACTTC.

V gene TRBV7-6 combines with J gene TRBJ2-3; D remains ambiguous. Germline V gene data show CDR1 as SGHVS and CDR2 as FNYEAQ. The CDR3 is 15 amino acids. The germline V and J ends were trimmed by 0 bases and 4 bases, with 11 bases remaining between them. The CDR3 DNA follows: TGTGCCAGCAGCTTAGCGCTAGGGCCCTCAGATACGCAGTATTTT. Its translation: CASSLALGPSDTQYF.

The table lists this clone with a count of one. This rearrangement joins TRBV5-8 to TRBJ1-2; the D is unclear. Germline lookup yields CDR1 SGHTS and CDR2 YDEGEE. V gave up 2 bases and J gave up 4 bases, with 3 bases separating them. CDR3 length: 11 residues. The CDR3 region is CASSLVYGYTF. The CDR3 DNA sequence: TGTGCCAGCAGCTTAGTCTATGGCTACACCTTC.

The CDR3: CASSDSGRSAYEQYF. The CDR3 DNA follows: TGTGCCAGTAGCGATAGCGGGAGATCGGCCTACGAGCAGTACTTC. The chain joins TRBV19 to TRBJ2-7; TRBD2 matches at 9 bases. Per the germline V gene, CDR1 is LNHDA and CDR2 is SQIVND (reference sequence). The CDR3 is 15 residues long. J gave up 2 bases and V 6 bases, and 8 bases lay outside the gene matches.

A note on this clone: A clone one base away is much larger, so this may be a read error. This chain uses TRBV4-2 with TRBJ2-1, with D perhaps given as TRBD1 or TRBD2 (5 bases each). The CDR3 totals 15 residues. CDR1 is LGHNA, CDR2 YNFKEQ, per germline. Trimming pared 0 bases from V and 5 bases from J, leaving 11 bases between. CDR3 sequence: CASSQDQRGHNEQFF. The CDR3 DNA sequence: TGTGCCAGCAGCCAAGACCAGAGGGGACACAATGAGCAGTTCTTC.

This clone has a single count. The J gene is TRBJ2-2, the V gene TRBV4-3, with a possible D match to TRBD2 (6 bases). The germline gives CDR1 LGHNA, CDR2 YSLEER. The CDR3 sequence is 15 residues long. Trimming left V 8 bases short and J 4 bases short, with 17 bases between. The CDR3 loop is CASGWRGYGTGELFF. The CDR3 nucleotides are TGCGCCAGCGGGTGGAGGGGCTACGGCACCGGGGAGCTGTTTTTT.

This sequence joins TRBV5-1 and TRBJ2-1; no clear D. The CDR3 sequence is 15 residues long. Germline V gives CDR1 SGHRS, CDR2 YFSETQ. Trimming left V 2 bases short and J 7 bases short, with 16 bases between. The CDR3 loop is CASSFISGSENEQFF. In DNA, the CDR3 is TGCGCCAGCAGCTTTATCTCGGGTTCCGAGAATGAGCAGTTCTTC.

CDR3 residues: CASSLAHREVLYGYTF. CDR3 nucleotide sequence: TGTGCCAGCAGTTTAGCCCACAGGGAAGTCCTCTATGGCTACACCTTC. The genes are TRBV28 and TRBJ1-2; perhaps TRBD1 as D (6 bases). The germline CDR1 and CDR2 sequences are MDHEN and SYDVKM. This CDR3 comprises 16 residues. The ends were cut back, 2 bases at V and 4 bases at J, with 17 bases in the middle.

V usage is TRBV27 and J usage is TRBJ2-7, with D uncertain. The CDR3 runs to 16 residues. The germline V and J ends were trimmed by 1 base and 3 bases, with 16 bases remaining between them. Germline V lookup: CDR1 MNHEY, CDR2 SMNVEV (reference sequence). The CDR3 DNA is TGTGCCAGCAGTTTATTCGGGCTCGTCGGCGGCTACGAGCAGTACTTC. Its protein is CASSLFGLVGGYEQYF.

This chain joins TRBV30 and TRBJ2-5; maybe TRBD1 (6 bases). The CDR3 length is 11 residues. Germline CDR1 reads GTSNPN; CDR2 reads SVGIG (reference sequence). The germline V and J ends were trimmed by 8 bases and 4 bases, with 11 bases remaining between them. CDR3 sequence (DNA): TGTGCCCGACGGGACATAGAGACCCAGTACTTC. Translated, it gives CARRDIETQYF.

The CDR3 DNA reads as TGTGCCAGCAGTCTAGCGGGAGGGTTCGGCTACGAGCAGTACTTC. It specifies CASSLAGGFGYEQYF. The rearrangement links TRBV28 to TRBJ2-7, with 12 bases lining up with TRBD2. V lost 5 bases and J lost 3; bases outside the gene matches: 5. Germline loops: CDR1 MDHEN, CDR2 SYDVKM. CDR3 length: 15 amino acids. Full variable domain (rest looked up from reference TRBV28 and TRBJ2-7): DVKVTQSSRYLVKRTGEKVFLECVQDMDHENMFWYRQDPGLGLRLIYFSYDVKMKEKGDIPEGYSVSREKKERFSLILESASTNQTSMYLCASSLAGGFGYEQYFGPGTRLTVT.

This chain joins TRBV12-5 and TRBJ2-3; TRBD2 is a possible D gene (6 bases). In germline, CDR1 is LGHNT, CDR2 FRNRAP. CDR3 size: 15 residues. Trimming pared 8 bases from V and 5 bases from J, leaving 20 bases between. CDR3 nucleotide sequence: TGTGCTAGTACCCTTGGAGGGGCAGAGCTAGATACGCAGTATTTT. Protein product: CASTLGGAELDTQYF.

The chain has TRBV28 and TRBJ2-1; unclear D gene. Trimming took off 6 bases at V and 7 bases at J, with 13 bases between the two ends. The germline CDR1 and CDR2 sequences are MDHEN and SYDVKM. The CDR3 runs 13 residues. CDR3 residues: CASRRLLVNEQFF. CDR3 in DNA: TGTGCCAGCAGGCGACTTCTGGTTAATGAGCAGTTCTTC.

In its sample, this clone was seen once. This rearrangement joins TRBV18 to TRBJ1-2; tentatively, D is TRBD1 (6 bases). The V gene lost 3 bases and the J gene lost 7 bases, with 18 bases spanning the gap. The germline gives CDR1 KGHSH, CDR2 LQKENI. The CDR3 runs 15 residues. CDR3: CASSPGLGGHGGYTF. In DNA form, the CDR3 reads TGTGCCAGCTCACCGGGGTTAGGGGGACACGGTGGCTACACCTTC. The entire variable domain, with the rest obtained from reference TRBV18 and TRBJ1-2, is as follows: NAGVMQNPRHLVRRRGQEARLRCSPMKGHSHVYWYRQLPEEGLKFMVYLQKENIIDESGMPKERFSAEFPKEGPSILRIQQVVRGDSAAYFCASSPGLGGHGGYTFGSGTRLTVV.

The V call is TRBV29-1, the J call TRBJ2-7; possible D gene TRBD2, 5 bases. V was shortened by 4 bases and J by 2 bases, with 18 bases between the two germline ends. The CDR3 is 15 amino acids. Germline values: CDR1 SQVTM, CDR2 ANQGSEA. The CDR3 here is CSVGPLAGPPYEQYF. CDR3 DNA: TGCAGCGTTGGTCCCCTCGCGGGTCCCCCCTACGAGCAGTACTTC.

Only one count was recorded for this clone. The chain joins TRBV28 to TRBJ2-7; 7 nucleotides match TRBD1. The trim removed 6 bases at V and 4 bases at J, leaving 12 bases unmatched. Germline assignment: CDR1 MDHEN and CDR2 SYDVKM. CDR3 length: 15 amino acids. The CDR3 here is CASSPVAGGLYEQYF. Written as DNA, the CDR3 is TGTGCCAGCAGCCCAGTGGCAGGGGGTCTTTACGAGCAGTACTTC.

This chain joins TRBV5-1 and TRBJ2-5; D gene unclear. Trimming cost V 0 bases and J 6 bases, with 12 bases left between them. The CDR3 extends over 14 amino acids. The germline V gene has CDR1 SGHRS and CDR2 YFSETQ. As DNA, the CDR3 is TGCGCCAGCAGCTTGGCGTTGAGTCTCCAGACCCAGTACTTC. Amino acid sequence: CASSLALSLQTQYF.